The rows below give T cell receptor beta chains drawn from one sample of a study of T-cell memory formation after mild COVID-19. TCRdb reprocessed the 5' RACE reads with MiXCR, giving one entry per CDR3 protein. The sample includes 540,000 or so distinct CDR3 sequences, just over 20% of them seen just once. The sequenced sample consisted of PBMCs or a T cell subset sorted from them (not recorded which). These receptors were collected from an adult woman who had mild COVID-19 (a few samples of this study predate the infection). Cell type and time point are not known. Each CDR3 is given with its conserved first and last residue. A D gene is named only where the DNA matches it firmly. Rows give clone size only sometimes, using once, few, many, or a class for an expanded clone.

TRBV5-1	NA	few	TRBJ1-2	TGCGCCAGCAGCTTGGATGACGTAAGCTACACCTTC	CASSLDDVSYTF
TRBV30	TRBD1	NA	TRBJ1-5	TGTGCCTTCGGACAGGGGAATCAGCCCCAGCATTTT	CAFGQGNQPQHF
TRBV4-3	TRBD1	few	TRBJ2-7	TGCGCCAGCAGCCAAGATCCCCAGACAGGGGTTTTGAGCGAGCAGTACTTC	CASSQDPQTGVLSEQYF
TRBV18	NA	NA	TRBJ2-3	TGTGCCAGCTCACCACCCACCCGAGGGGATACGCAGTATTTT	CASSPPTRGDTQYF
TRBV6-5	TRBD1	few	TRBJ2-1	TGTGCCAGCAGGACCGGGACAGCTTACAATGAGCAGTTCTTC	CASRTGTAYNEQFF
TRBV11-2	TRBD2	few	TRBJ2-1	TGTGCCAGCGCCAGCAGGACTAGAGTGAATGAGCAGTTCTTC	CASASRTRVNEQFF
TRBV6-5	TRBD1	NA	TRBJ1-2	TGTGCCAGCAGTTACTTAGGACAGGCCTATGGCTACACCTTC	CASSYLGQAYGYTF
TRBV18	NA	many	TRBJ2-3	TGTGCCAGCTCACCCCTACGCCCAGCAGGGAGCACAGATACGCAGTATTTT	CASSPLRPAGSTDTQYF
TRBV4-3	NA	NA	TRBJ2-6	TGCGCCAGCAGCCAGGACAGTCCCTCTGGGGCCAACGTCCTGACTTTC	CASSQDSPSGANVLTF
TRBV29-1	NA	NA	TRBJ2-1	TGCAGCGCGGGACGGCAGGAGGTCTACAATGAGCAGTTCTTC	CSAGRQEVYNEQFF
TRBV18	TRBD2	NA	TRBJ2-1	TGTGCCAGCTCACCTTTAGCGGGAGGGCCTCGGAATGAGCAGTTCTTC	CASSPLAGGPRNEQFF
TRBV9	NA	NA	TRBJ2-5	TGTGCCAGCAGCGTAGGGATAACAGGGTCCCAAGAGACCCAGTACTTC	CASSVGITGSQETQYF
TRBV6-6	TRBD1	NA	TRBJ2-3	TGTGCCACCCTTCGAACTTTGGACAGGGGTCGAAGGGATGGCACAGATACGCAGTATTTT	CATLRTLDRGRRDGTDTQYF
TRBV5-1	NA	few	TRBJ1-1	TGCGCCAGCAGCTTGGCGGGAGGGAGCACTGAAGCTTTCTTT	CASSLAGGSTEAFF
TRBV7-9	NA	NA	TRBJ2-3	TGTGCCAGCAGCTTAGAGGCAGGGCAGCGCACAGATACGCAGTATTTT	CASSLEAGQRTDTQYF
TRBV5-5	NA	few	TRBJ2-5	TGTGCCAGCAGCTTGGGAGGGAATCTCCAAGAGACCCAGTACTTC	CASSLGGNLQETQYF
TRBV5-1	TRBD2	few	TRBJ2-4	TGCGCCAGCAGCCAGGGACTAGCAGGAAACATTCAGTACTTC	CASSQGLAGNIQYF
TRBV7-9	NA	few	TRBJ2-5	TGTGCCAGCAGCCCCGCCGGGTACCAAGAGACCCAGTACTTC	CASSPAGYQETQYF
TRBV12-3/TRBV12-4	NA	NA	TRBJ2-7	TGTGCCAGCAGCGGGGGCCGCACCCCGACCCTTTACGAGCAGTACTTC	CASSGGRTPTLYEQYF
TRBV5-6	NA	few	TRBJ1-1	TGTGCCAGCAGGATGGGACGGGGTGAAGCTTTCTTT	CASRMGRGEAFF
TRBV12-3/TRBV12-4	NA	few	TRBJ2-7	TGTGCCAGCAGTTTGGTCGGGGTAAGCTCCTACGAGCAGTACTTC	CASSLVGVSSYEQYF
TRBV29-1	NA	few	TRBJ2-7	TGCAGCGTTGAGGCAAGGGGGGGGACCTACGAGCAGTACTTC	CSVEARGGTYEQYF
TRBV30	NA	NA	TRBJ1-2	TGTGCCTGGAGTCGGGAGGGGGCTAACTATGGCTACACCTTC	CAWSREGANYGYTF
TRBV15	TRBD2	few	TRBJ2-3	TGTGCCACCAGCAGAGTTCCGGCGGGAGGGCCAAGTACGCAGTATTTT	CATSRVPAGGPSTQYF
TRBV27	TRBD1	NA	TRBJ1-2	TGTGCCAGCAGTTTAATTGACAGGGGTTTGAATGGCTACACCTTC	CASSLIDRGLNGYTF
TRBV18	NA	NA	TRBJ2-7	TGTGCCAGCTCACCCTCAGGGTCCCCTTACGAGCAGTACTTC	CASSPSGSPYEQYF
TRBV7-2	TRBD1	few	TRBJ1-5	TGTGCCAGCAGCTTTCGAGGGGGCGTTAGCCCCAATCAGCCCCAGCATTTT	CASSFRGGVSPNQPQHF
TRBV5-1	NA	NA	TRBJ2-1	TGCGCCAGCAGCTGGGGCTCTAATGAGCAGTTCTTC	CASSWGSNEQFF
TRBV9	TRBD2	NA	TRBJ2-1	TGTGCCAGCAGCTGGGGAGGGGAGTGGGATGAGCAGTTCTTC	CASSWGGEWDEQFF
TRBV20-1	NA	few	TRBJ2-1	TGCAGTGCTAGAGAGGCGTTTTATGAGCAGTTCTTC	CSAREAFYEQFF
TRBV19	TRBD1	few	TRBJ2-1	TGTGCCAGTAGTATAAGCCAGGGGGCCGATGAGCAGTTCTTC	CASSISQGADEQFF
TRBV4-1	NA	few	TRBJ1-3	TGCGCCAGCAGCCAGCCTAGGATCTCTGGAAACACCATATATTTT	CASSQPRISGNTIYF
TRBV7-9	NA	NA	TRBJ2-1	TGTGCCAGCAGCTTCCTGTCCGGTGAGCAGTTCTTC	CASSFLSGEQFF
TRBV18	NA	few	TRBJ2-5	TGTGCCAGCTCACCAGCATGGTTTCAAGAGACCCAGTACTTC	CASSPAWFQETQYF
TRBV10-3	TRBD2	NA	TRBJ2-1	TGTGCCATCAGTGCGGGGGTAGCGGGGACCCTCTACAATGAGCAGTTCTTC	CAISAGVAGTLYNEQFF
TRBV12-3/TRBV12-4	TRBD1	few	TRBJ2-1	TGTGCCAGCAGTCTAAGGACAGGGGAAACCTACAATGAGCAGTTCTTC	CASSLRTGETYNEQFF
TRBV19	TRBD2	few	TRBJ2-7	TGTGCCAGTAGTAGGACTAGCGGAGTCTCCTACGAGCAGTACTTC	CASSRTSGVSYEQYF
TRBV4-1	TRBD1	few	TRBJ2-7	TGCGCCAGCAGCCGGACCACAGGGGACCTAGACTACGAGCAGTACTTC	CASSRTTGDLDYEQYF
TRBV12-3/TRBV12-4	TRBD1	NA	TRBJ1-1	TGTGCCAGCAGCCCCCGGGACAGGGGGCTTGGCACTGAAGCTTTCTTT	CASSPRDRGLGTEAFF
TRBV12-3/TRBV12-4	NA	few	TRBJ1-5	TGTGCCAGCAGTCCACCGGGACGGGTGAACAATCAGCCCCAGCATTTT	CASSPPGRVNNQPQHF